This TCR beta chain appears in the sequencing data of a study of cytomegalovirus exposure and HLA in healthy donors. General study results and limits: Rare sequences made up most TCRs, while some public TCRs were found in many donors. For cytomegalovirus status, the classifier reportedly gave diagnoses with high specificity and sensitivity.

Primers included in the PCR were 60 Vbeta and 13 Jbeta primers. The repertoire was sequenced with immunoSEQ multiplex PCR; TCRdb's copy has only in-frame clones and lacks some. The sample totals under 200,000 clones. Germline lookup yields CDR1 MDHEN and CDR2 SYDVKM. The CDR3 extends over 13 amino acids. Trimming took off 6 bases at V and 2 bases at J, with 11 bases between the two ends. Concerning this clone itself: Its antigen is still unknown.

The chain carries TRBV28 and TRBJ2-7; a possible D gene is TRBD2 (6 bases). The TCR originated in a man aged 30 to 39 in good health and CMV-seronegative. What was sequenced was PBMCs. DNA of the CDR3: TGTGCCAGCAGCGCCAGACTAGCCTACGAGCAGTACTTC. This translates into CASSARLAYEQYF.